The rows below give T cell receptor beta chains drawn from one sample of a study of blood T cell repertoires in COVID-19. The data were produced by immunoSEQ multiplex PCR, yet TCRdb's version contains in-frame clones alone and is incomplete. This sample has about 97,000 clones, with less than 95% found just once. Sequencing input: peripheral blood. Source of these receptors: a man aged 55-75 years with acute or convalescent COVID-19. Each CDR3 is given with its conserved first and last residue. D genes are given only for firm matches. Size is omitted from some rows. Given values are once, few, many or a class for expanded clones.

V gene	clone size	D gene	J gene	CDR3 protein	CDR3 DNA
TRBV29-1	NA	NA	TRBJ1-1	CSAGQQRNTEAFF	TGCAGCGCCGGACAGCAACGGAACACTGAAGCTTTCTTT
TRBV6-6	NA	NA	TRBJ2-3	CASSLGGVNTQYF	TGTGCCAGCAGTTTGGGAGGCGTGAATACGCAGTATTTT
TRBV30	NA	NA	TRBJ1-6	CAWSVQAAYNSPLHF	TGTGCCTGGAGTGTACAGGCAGCCTATAATTCACCCCTCCACTTT
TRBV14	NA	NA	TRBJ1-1	CASSPSRTEAFF	TGTGCCAGCAGCCCCTCGAGAACTGAAGCTTTCTTT
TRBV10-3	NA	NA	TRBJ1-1	CAIAQNGIATEAFF	TGTGCCATCGCCCAAAACGGGATAGCCACTGAAGCTTTCTTT
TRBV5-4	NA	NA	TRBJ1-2	CASSLFIGDNGYTF	TGTGCCAGCAGCTTGTTCATCGGGGATAACGGCTACACCTTC
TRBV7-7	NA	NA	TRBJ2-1	CASSPLGGASNEQFF	TGTGCCAGCAGCCCGCTAGGAGGGGCTTCAAATGAGCAGTTCTTC
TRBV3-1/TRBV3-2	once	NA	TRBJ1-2	CASSPRGGGGYTF	TGTGCCAGCAGCCCCCGGGGGGGAGGAGGCTACACCTTC
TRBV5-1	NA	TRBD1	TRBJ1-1	CASSPGRGHGTEAFF	TGCGCCAGCAGCCCCGGGAGGGGGCATGGAACTGAAGCTTTCTTT
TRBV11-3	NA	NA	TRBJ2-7	CASSQTSSYEQYF	TGTGCCAGCAGCCAGACTAGCTCCTACGAGCAGTACTTC
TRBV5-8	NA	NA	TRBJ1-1	CASSLLLNTEAFF	TGTGCCAGCAGCTTATTATTGAACACTGAAGCTTTCTTT
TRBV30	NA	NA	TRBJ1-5	CAWTGTHEQPQHF	TGTGCCTGGACCGGGACTCACGAACAGCCCCAGCATTTT
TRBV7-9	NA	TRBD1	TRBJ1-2	CASSWPPTDRDSWRGYTF	TGTGCCAGCAGCTGGCCCCCCACGGACAGGGACAGCTGGCGCGGCTACACCTTC
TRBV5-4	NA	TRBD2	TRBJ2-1	CASSASGGWDNEQFF	TGTGCCAGCAGCGCTAGCGGGGGGTGGGACAATGAGCAGTTCTTC
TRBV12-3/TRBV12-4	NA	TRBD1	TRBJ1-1	CASSRTGETEAFF	TGTGCCAGCAGCCGGACAGGGGAGACTGAAGCTTTCTTT
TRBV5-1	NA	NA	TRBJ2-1	CASSLTSPLYNEQFF	TGCGCCAGCAGCTTAACTAGCCCTCTCTACAATGAGCAGTTCTTC
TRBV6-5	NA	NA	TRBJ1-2	CASASWELGYTF	TGTGCCAGCGCATCATGGGAGCTTGGCTACACCTTC
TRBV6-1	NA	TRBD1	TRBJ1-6	CASSAGQVWVSSPLHF	TGTGCCAGCAGTGCGGGACAGGTGTGGGTCTCTTCACCCCTCCACTTT
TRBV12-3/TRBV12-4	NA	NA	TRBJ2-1	CASSQTQEQFF	TGTGCCAGCAGCCAAACTCAAGAGCAGTTCTTC
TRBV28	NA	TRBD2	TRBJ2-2	CASSLGGLATGELFF	TGTGCCAGCAGTTTAGGGGGACTAGCAACCGGGGAGCTGTTTTTT
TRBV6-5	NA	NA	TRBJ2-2	CASSYFVTGKAGELFF	TGTGCCAGCAGTTACTTTGTAACAGGGAAAGCGGGGGAGCTGTTTTTT
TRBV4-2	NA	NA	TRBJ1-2	CASSQRTGSLGYTF	TGTGCCAGCAGCCAACGTACAGGGAGTCTTGGCTACACCTTC
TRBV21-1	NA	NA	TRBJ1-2	CASRSGTGAPLYGYTF	TGTGCCAGCAGGTCCGGGACAGGGGCCCCCCTCTATGGCTACACCTTC
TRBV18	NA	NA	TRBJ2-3	CASSEVARADTQYF	TGTGCCAGCTCTGAGGTAGCTCGGGCAGATACGCAGTATTTT
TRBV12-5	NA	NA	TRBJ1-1	CASGLWQYTEAFF	TGTGCTAGTGGTTTGTGGCAGTACACTGAAGCTTTCTTT
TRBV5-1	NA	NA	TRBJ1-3	CASSLGGVSGNTIYF	TGCGCCAGCAGCTTGGGAGGAGTCTCTGGAAACACCATATATTTT
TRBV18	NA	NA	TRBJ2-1	CASSDPAASSYNEQFF	TGTGCCAGCTCGGATCCGGCGGCCAGCTCCTACAATGAGCAGTTCTTC
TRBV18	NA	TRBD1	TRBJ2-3	CASSQLGQGVNTQYF	TGTGCCAGCTCACAACTCGGACAGGGGGTGAATACGCAGTATTTT
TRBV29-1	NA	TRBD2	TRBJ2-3	CSVDVPSGGSTDTQYF	TGCAGCGTTGATGTTCCTAGCGGGGGGTCCACAGATACGCAGTATTTT
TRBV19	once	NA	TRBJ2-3	CASSIPPGTQYF	TGTGCCAGTAGTATCCCCCCAGGAACGCAGTATTTT
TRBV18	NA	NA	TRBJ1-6	CASSPRDSLNSPLHF	TGTGCCAGCTCACCACGAGACAGCCTTAATTCACCCCTCCACTTT
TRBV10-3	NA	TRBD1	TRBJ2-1	CAIRTGSSYNEQFF	TGTGCCATCAGGACAGGGAGCTCCTACAATGAGCAGTTCTTC
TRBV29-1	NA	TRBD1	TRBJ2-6	CSVTMTGTGANVLTF	TGCAGCGTTACAATGACAGGGACCGGGGCCAACGTCCTGACTTTC
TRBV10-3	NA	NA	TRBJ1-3	CAISEPTAFTIYF	TGTGCCATCAGTGAACCGACAGCTTTCACCATATATTTT
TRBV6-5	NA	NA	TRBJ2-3	CASRPLLSSTDTQYF	TGTGCCAGCAGACCCCTCCTCAGTTCCACAGATACGCAGTATTTT
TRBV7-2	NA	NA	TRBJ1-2	CASSSTGFGYTF	TGTGCCAGCAGCTCTACAGGGTTTGGCTACACCTTC
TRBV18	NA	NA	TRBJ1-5	CASSPGGGRSNQPQHF	TGTGCCAGCTCACCGGGTGGAGGAAGGAGCAATCAGCCCCAGCATTTT
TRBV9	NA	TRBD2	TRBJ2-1	CASSVVKAGGQVEQFF	TGTGCCAGCAGCGTAGTAAAAGCGGGGGGGCAGGTTGAGCAGTTCTTC
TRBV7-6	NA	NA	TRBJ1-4	CASSLALGANEKLFF	TGTGCCAGCAGCTTAGCGCTAGGGGCGAATGAAAAACTGTTTTTT